This TCR beta chain came from a study of blood T cell repertoires in COVID-19. Study at large: Samples came from the United States, Italy and Spain, spanning acute and convalescent COVID-19. Sample material is recorded as cDNA or gDNA derived from T cells, B-cell-depleted T cells, or PBMCs.

In the authors' workflow: Reference gene primer amplification gave nucleated cell count estimates. Sequencing used immunoSEQ multiplex PCR; TCRdb keeps in-frame clones, though not all of them. V, J and clone size are those of that table, while D and trimming were read from the DNA. Among about 56,000 clones, roughly 80% were seen once, and the ten largest hold roughly 13%. V lost 3 bases to trimming and J lost 0 bases; unmatched junction nucleotides: 2. Germline V gene sequence: CDR1 SGHVS, CDR2 FQNEAQ. The CDR3 runs to 16 residues. The sequence was obtained from a woman of 80 years or more with acute or convalescent COVID-19. The rearrangement links TRBV7-8 to TRBJ1-6; TRBD1 aligns across 7 bases. Material: peripheral blood. DNA for the CDR3: TGTGCCAGCAGCTTGACAGGGAGCTCCTATAATTCACCCCTCCACTTT. Translation gives CASSLTGSSYNSPLHF. Supplemented by reference TRBV7-8 and TRBJ1-6, the full variable domain reads GAGVSQSPRYKVAKRGQDVALRCDPISGHVSLFWYQQALGQGPEFLTYFQNEAQLDKSGLPSDRFFAERPEGSVSTLKIQRTQQEDSAVYLCASSLTGSSYNSPLHFGNGTRLTVT.